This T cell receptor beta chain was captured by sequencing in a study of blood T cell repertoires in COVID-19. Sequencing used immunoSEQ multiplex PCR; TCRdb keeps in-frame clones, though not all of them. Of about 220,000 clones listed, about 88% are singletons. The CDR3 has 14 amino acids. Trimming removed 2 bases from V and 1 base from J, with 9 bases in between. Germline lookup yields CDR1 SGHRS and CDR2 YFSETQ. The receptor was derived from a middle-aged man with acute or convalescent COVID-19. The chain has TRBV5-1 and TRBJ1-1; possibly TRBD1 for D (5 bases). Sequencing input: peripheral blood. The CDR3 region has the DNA TGCGCCAGCAGCTTCGGACACGGGAACACTGAAGCTTTCTTT. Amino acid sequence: CASSFGHGNTEAFF.